This TCR beta chain is from a study of tumor-infiltrating lymphocytes in primary liver carcinoma. For the study at large: Tumors, staged T1-T3 N0M0, spanned about 4 to 10 cm. Each of the samples returned roughly 3.65 to 7.5 million productive TCRbeta reads (a yield similar across tissue types). Study-wide results and caveats: All five tumor regions shared only about 7-25% of top clones.

For each extraction, RNA and DNA were obtained together from approximately 20-30 mg of unsorted bulk tissue. About this clonotype itself: What it binds is not known. Since the CDR3 does not end with the conserved phenylalanine or tryptophan, this likely comes from a read error.

Germline CDR1 is MNHEY and CDR2 is SVGAGI. This CDR3 comprises 15 residues. With around 490 ng total RNA as template and a constant-region primer, TCR beta cDNA was made. Investigators got TCR beta libraries out of three nested multiplex PCR rounds, done with slightly modified ARM-PCR. TRBV1-TRBV30 forward primers paired with a C-beta reverse primer drove the first two PCR rounds, roughly 10 cycles each. TCRdb re-derived calls from the multiplex PCR reads in MiXCR, one entry per CDR3 protein. The sample has about 35,000 distinct CDR3 sequences; roughly 74% are singletons. Source material: liver tumor tissue from sampling region 4. The sample's subset: tumor region T4, right-lateral pole. The clonotype originates from a man in his forties with primary liver carcinoma and hepatitis B virus infection. This chain uses TRBV6-5 with TRBJ2-3, with 8 nucleotides matching TRBD2. CDR3 coding DNA: TGTACCAGCAACCCAGGAGTAGCGGGAACAGATACGCAGTATTAT. The encoded protein is CTSNPGVAGTDTQYY.